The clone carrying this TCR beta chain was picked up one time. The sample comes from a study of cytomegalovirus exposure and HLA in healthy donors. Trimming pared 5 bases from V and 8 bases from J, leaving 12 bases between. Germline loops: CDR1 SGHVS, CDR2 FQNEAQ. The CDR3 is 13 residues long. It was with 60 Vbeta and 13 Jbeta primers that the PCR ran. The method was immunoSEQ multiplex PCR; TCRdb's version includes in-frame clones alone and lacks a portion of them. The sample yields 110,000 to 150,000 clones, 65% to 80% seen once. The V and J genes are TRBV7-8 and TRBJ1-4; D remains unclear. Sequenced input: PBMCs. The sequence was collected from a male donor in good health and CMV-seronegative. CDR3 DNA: TGTGCCAGCAGCACCCCCAACCGGGAAAAACTGTTTTTT. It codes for CASSTPNREKLFF.